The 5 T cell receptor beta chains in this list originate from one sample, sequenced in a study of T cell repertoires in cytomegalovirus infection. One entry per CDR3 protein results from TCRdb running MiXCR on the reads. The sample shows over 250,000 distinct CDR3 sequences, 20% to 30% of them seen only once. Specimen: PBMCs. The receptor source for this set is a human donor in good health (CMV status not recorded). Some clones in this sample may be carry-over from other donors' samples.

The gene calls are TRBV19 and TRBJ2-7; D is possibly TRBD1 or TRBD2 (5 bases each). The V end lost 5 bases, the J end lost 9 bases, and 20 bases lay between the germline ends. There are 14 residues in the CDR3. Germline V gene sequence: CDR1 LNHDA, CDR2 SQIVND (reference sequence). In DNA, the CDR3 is TGTGCCAGTAGTCCCGGGACCGTGAGCAAGTGGCAGTACTTC. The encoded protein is CASSPGTVSKWQYF.

CDR3 amino acids: CASSLSQAGTEAFF. CDR3 coding DNA: TGCGCCAGCAGCTTGAGTCAGGCGGGCACTGAAGCTTTCTTT. The chain is built from TRBV5-1 and TRBJ1-1; D is undetermined. Germline values: CDR1 SGHRS, CDR2 YFSETQ. Trimming took 1 base from V and 4 from J, leaving 11 bases between them. The CDR3 has 14 amino acids.

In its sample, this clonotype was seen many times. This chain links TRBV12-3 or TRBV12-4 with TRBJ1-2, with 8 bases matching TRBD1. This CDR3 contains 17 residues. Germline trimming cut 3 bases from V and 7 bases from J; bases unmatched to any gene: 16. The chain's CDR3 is CASSLNVWGRGRGGYTF. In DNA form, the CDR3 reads TGTGCCAGCAGTTTGAATGTCTGGGGCAGGGGGCGAGGTGGCTACACCTTC.

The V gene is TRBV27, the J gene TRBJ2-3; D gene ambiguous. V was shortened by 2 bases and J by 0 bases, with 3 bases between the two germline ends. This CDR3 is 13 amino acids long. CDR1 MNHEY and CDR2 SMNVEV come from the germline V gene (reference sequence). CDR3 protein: CASSLKSTDTQYF. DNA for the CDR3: TGTGCCAGCAGTTTAAAGAGCACAGATACGCAGTATTTT.

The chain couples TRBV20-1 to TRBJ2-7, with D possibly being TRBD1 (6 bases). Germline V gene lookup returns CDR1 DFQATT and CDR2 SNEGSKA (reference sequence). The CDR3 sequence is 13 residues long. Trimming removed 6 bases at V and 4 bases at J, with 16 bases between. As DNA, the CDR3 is TGCAGTGCGGGGGACACTGTTAGTTACGAGCAGTACTTC. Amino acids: CSAGDTVSYEQYF.